The rows below give T cell receptor beta chains drawn from one sample of a study of CD8 T cells in Susac syndrome. TCRdb ran MiXCR on the immunoSEQ multiplex PCR reads and lists one entry per CDR3 protein. The sample has about 290,000 distinct CDR3 sequences, 65% to 90% seen once; the top ten hold around 0.22%. The material sequenced was CD8+ T cells from PBMCs. The receptors were sampled from a human donor with multiple sclerosis. The CDR3 runs from the conserved cysteine through the conserved F or W. Fields, in order: V gene, clone size, D gene, J gene, CDR3 DNA, CDR3 protein. The D gene is left open where the match is weak. Only part of the rows carry a size: once, few, many, or a class if the clone is expanded.

v_call: TRBV4-1
clone_size: -
d_call: -
j_call: TRBJ1-1
cdr3_nt: TGCGCCAGCAGCCAAGCCCGTAGGCTCCCGAACACTGAAGCTTTCTTT
cdr3_aa: CASSQARRLPNTEAFF

v_call: TRBV6-2/TRBV6-3
clone_size: few
d_call: -
j_call: TRBJ1-2
cdr3_nt: TGTGCCAGCAGTTACTCGGATAACTATGGCTACACCTTC
cdr3_aa: CASSYSDNYGYTF

v_call: TRBV28
clone_size: -
d_call: -
j_call: TRBJ2-7
cdr3_nt: TGTGCCAGCAGTCTAGGTCCCTACCCTAGCAGGGGCTACGAGCAGTACTTC
cdr3_aa: CASSLGPYPSRGYEQYF

v_call: TRBV7-8
clone_size: -
d_call: -
j_call: TRBJ2-1
cdr3_nt: TGTGCCAGCAGCGAGGGACTTACAGAGCAGTTCTTC
cdr3_aa: CASSEGLTEQFF

v_call: TRBV20-1
clone_size: once
d_call: -
j_call: TRBJ2-1
cdr3_nt: TGCAGTGCTACCCTAGGAACTCAGTTCTTC
cdr3_aa: CSATLGTQFF

v_call: TRBV12-3/TRBV12-4
clone_size: -
d_call: -
j_call: TRBJ2-1
cdr3_nt: TGTGCCAGCACGGCTAGGGCCAATCAGGAGCAGTTCTTC
cdr3_aa: CASTARANQEQFF

v_call: TRBV28
clone_size: -
d_call: TRBD1
j_call: TRBJ2-1
cdr3_nt: TGTGCCAGCAGCCAACCGGACAGGGGGGGCAATGAGCAGTTCTTC
cdr3_aa: CASSQPDRGGNEQFF

v_call: TRBV6-5
clone_size: -
d_call: TRBD1
j_call: TRBJ1-2
cdr3_nt: TGTGCCAGCAGTCAGACAGGGATCGGTGGCTACACCTTC
cdr3_aa: CASSQTGIGGYTF

v_call: TRBV4-3
clone_size: -
d_call: -
j_call: TRBJ2-3
cdr3_nt: TGCGCCAGCAGCCAAGAGTCCAGGGGCGCAGATACGCAGTATTTT
cdr3_aa: CASSQESRGADTQYF

v_call: TRBV30
clone_size: -
d_call: -
j_call: TRBJ1-1
cdr3_nt: TGTGCCTGGAGTAAGGGGTTGGGGGCCACTGAAGCTTTCTTT
cdr3_aa: CAWSKGLGATEAFF

v_call: TRBV11-2
clone_size: -
d_call: TRBD2
j_call: TRBJ2-1
cdr3_nt: TGTGCCAGCAGCTTAGATCTTGGACTAGCGGGAGAAGAGCAGTTCTTC
cdr3_aa: CASSLDLGLAGEEQFF

v_call: TRBV4-1
clone_size: -
d_call: -
j_call: TRBJ1-2
cdr3_nt: TGCGCCAGCAGCCAAGAGACACCGAGACCGTCCTACTATGGCTACACCTTC
cdr3_aa: CASSQETPRPSYYGYTF

v_call: TRBV7-9
clone_size: -
d_call: -
j_call: TRBJ1-1
cdr3_nt: TGTGCCAGCAGCTCCTCGGGGCGGGGCGAGGGCACTGAAGCTTTCTTT
cdr3_aa: CASSSSGRGEGTEAFF

v_call: TRBV2
clone_size: -
d_call: -
j_call: TRBJ2-2
cdr3_nt: TGTGCCAGCAGTGCTAGCGTTCGCACCGGGGAGCTGTTTTTT
cdr3_aa: CASSASVRTGELFF

v_call: TRBV12-3/TRBV12-4
clone_size: -
d_call: -
j_call: TRBJ2-7
cdr3_nt: TGTGCCAGCAGTGGTGGTAGCTGGACCTACGAGCAGTACTTC
cdr3_aa: CASSGGSWTYEQYF

v_call: TRBV9
clone_size: -
d_call: -
j_call: TRBJ2-7
cdr3_nt: TGTGCCAGCAGCGTAGAGGGACACTCGTACGAGCAGTACTTC
cdr3_aa: CASSVEGHSYEQYF

v_call: TRBV12-3/TRBV12-4
clone_size: -
d_call: TRBD2
j_call: TRBJ2-7
cdr3_nt: TGTGCCAGCAGTGGACTAGCACTTAGATTC
cdr3_aa: CASSGLALRF

v_call: TRBV19
clone_size: -
d_call: -
j_call: TRBJ2-7
cdr3_nt: TGTGCCAGTAGTATCAAGTCCAATTACTACGAGCAGTACTTC
cdr3_aa: CASSIKSNYYEQYF

v_call: TRBV9
clone_size: -
d_call: TRBD2
j_call: TRBJ2-7
cdr3_nt: TGTGCCAGCAGCCTTAGCGGGAGTCCCTCCTACGAGCAGTACTTC
cdr3_aa: CASSLSGSPSYEQYF

v_call: TRBV6-1
clone_size: few
d_call: -
j_call: TRBJ2-1
cdr3_nt: TGTGCCTCGTCCCGGGACGTTAACAATGAGCAGTTCTTC
cdr3_aa: CASSRDVNNEQFF

v_call: TRBV6-2/TRBV6-3
clone_size: -
d_call: TRBD2
j_call: TRBJ2-7
cdr3_nt: TGTGCCAGCAGTTACTCGCTAGCGGTCTACGAGCAGTACTTC
cdr3_aa: CASSYSLAVYEQYF

v_call: TRBV29-1
clone_size: -
d_call: -
j_call: TRBJ1-1
cdr3_nt: TGCAGCGTTGCAGGTAACCTGAACACTGAAGCTTTCTTT
cdr3_aa: CSVAGNLNTEAFF

v_call: TRBV20-1
clone_size: once
d_call: TRBD1
j_call: TRBJ1-1
cdr3_nt: TGCAGTGCTTCCGGGACAGAGGGGGGAGTAGCTTTCTTT
cdr3_aa: CSASGTEGGVAFF

v_call: TRBV5-1
clone_size: -
d_call: TRBD1
j_call: TRBJ2-1
cdr3_nt: TGCGCCAGCAGCTTCACTTCCTCGACAGGGGAATATAGCCCCAACAATGAGCAGTTCTTC
cdr3_aa: CASSFTSSTGEYSPNNEQFF

v_call: TRBV4-3
clone_size: -
d_call: TRBD1
j_call: TRBJ1-2
cdr3_nt: TGCGCCAGCAGCCAAGATATTGGGACAGCCTATGGCTACACCTTC
cdr3_aa: CASSQDIGTAYGYTF

v_call: TRBV27
clone_size: -
d_call: -
j_call: TRBJ1-2
cdr3_nt: TGTGCCAGCAGTTTTCAAGCAGGAGTTCATGGCTACACCTTC
cdr3_aa: CASSFQAGVHGYTF

v_call: TRBV5-5
clone_size: -
d_call: -
j_call: TRBJ2-1
cdr3_nt: TGTGCCAGCAGCTGGGAGCAGTTCTTC
cdr3_aa: CASSWEQFF

v_call: TRBV20-1
clone_size: -
d_call: -
j_call: TRBJ1-1
cdr3_nt: TGCAGTGCTAGAGATCGGAGTATGAACACTGAAGCTTTCTTT
cdr3_aa: CSARDRSMNTEAFF

v_call: TRBV6-2/TRBV6-3
clone_size: -
d_call: TRBD2
j_call: TRBJ2-3
cdr3_nt: TGTGCCAGCAGTTACCCGGGTGTCCTAGCGGGCGCAGATACGCAGTATTTT
cdr3_aa: CASSYPGVLAGADTQYF